Following are 12 T cell receptor beta chains from one sample sequenced in a study of long-term antiretroviral therapy in people with HIV. Survey level was the resolution at which the v3.0 immunoSEQ assay ran. Measured with immunoSEQ multiplex PCR; TCRdb has only the in-frame clones, and not every one. Of 30,000 to 40,000 clones in the sample, about three quarters were seen once. The sample in question was unsorted PBMCs, obtained 3.1 years after starting antiretroviral therapy. These receptors all come from a woman aged 50 to 60 with HIV.

The rearrangement joins TRBV7-2 to TRBJ2-3, with 7 bases matching TRBD1. This CDR3 is built from 15 residues. Germline V lookup: CDR1 SGHTA, CDR2 FQGNSA. J gave up 2 bases and V 5 bases, and 7 bases lay outside the gene matches. CDR3 DNA sequence: TGTGCCAGCAGCAAACCGGGACAGTCCACAGATACGCAGTATTTT. Protein sequence: CASSKPGQSTDTQYF.

This clone was seen a single time. This rearrangement joins TRBV10-1 to TRBJ2-7, with 7 bases identical to TRBD2. The CDR3 runs to 14 residues. Unmatched junction bases numbered 8, after V lost 6 bases and J lost 3 bases. CDR1 WNHNN and CDR2 SYGVQD come from the germline V gene (reference sequence). The CDR3 loop reads CASSSGGNRYEQYF. For the CDR3, the DNA is TGCGCCAGCAGCTCGGGAGGCAACCGCTACGAGCAGTACTTC.

This clone was detected only a few times. The gene calls are TRBV9 and TRBJ2-7; maybe TRBD1 (5 bases). Germline values: CDR1 SGDLS, CDR2 YYNGEE. The CDR3 length is 12 residues. V was pared by 3 bases and J by 4 bases, with 8 bases between. In nucleotides, the CDR3 is TGTGCCAGCAGCGGCGACAGTTACGAGCAGTACTTC. It specifies CASSGDSYEQYF. Supplemented by reference TRBV9 and TRBJ2-7, the full variable domain reads DSGVTQTPKHLITATGQRVTLRCSPRSGDLSVYWYQQSLDQGLQFLIQYYNGEERAKGNILERFSAQQFPDLHSELNLSSLELGDSALYFCASSGDSYEQYFGPGTRLTVT.

V usage is TRBV30 and J usage is TRBJ1-2, with D perhaps TRBD1 (5 bases). Trimming took off 4 bases at V and 8 bases at J, with 20 bases between the two ends. This CDR3 contains 14 residues. Germline CDR1 GTSNPN, CDR2 SVGIG (reference sequence). CDR3 region: CAWTARTTSRGYTF. The CDR3 DNA reads as TGTGCCTGGACAGCCCGGACAACCTCTAGGGGCTACACCTTC.

V gene TRBV7-9 combines with J gene TRBJ2-3; either TRBD1 or TRBD2 may fit D (5 bases each). CDR3 length: 15 residues. Deletions cut 4 bases from V and 4 bases from J, with 15 bases between. Germline CDR1 is SEHNR and CDR2 is FQNEAQ (reference sequence). The CDR3 is CASSSGPITSDTQYF. The CDR3 coding sequence is TGTGCCAGCAGCTCGGGGCCCATAACATCAGATACGCAGTATTTT.

The chain carries TRBV6-9 and TRBJ2-7, with D perhaps matching TRBD1 (5 bases). Between the trimmed V and J ends, which lost 9 bases and 0 bases, there was a span of 12 bases. The germline V gene encodes CDR1 MNHGY and CDR2 SVAAGI. CDR3 length: 13 residues. CDR3 bases: TGTGCCAGGAGGACCGACAGCTCCTACGAGCAGTACGTC. Protein sequence: CARRTDSSYEQYV.

The J gene is TRBJ2-3, the V gene TRBV5-1; no clear D gene. V gave up 5 bases and J gave up 5 bases, with 6 bases separating them. From germline, CDR1 is SGHRS and CDR2 YFSETQ. The length of the CDR3 is 11 residues. The DNA for the CDR3 is TGCGCCAGCAGTTCCGGAGATACGCAGTATTTT. Translating it yields CASSSGDTQYF.

V usage is TRBV30 and J usage is TRBJ1-2, with a weak D call TRBD1 (5 bases). The CDR3 is 13 amino acids. V was pared by 1 base and J by 3 bases, with 9 bases between. The germline V gene encodes CDR1 GTSNPN and CDR2 SVGIG (reference sequence). The CDR3 here is CAWSARVDYGYTF. CDR3 DNA: TGTGCCTGGAGTGCCAGGGTCGACTATGGCTACACCTTC.

V gene TRBV30 combines with J gene TRBJ1-1, with a tentative D call TRBD1 (5 bases). Trimming took 5 bases from V and 3 from J, leaving 13 bases between them. CDR1 and CDR2 (germline): GTSNPN, SVGIG (reference sequence). The length of the CDR3 is 13 residues. The CDR3 DNA follows: TGTGCCTGGGGGTCTGGGGGTCACACTGAAGCTTTCTTT. This translates into CAWGSGGHTEAFF.

This clone was observed a single time. This chain links TRBV5-1 with TRBJ2-3; D is unclear. Trimming cost V 2 bases and J 4 bases, with 5 bases left between them. The CDR3 has 12 residues. The germline V gene has CDR1 SGHRS and CDR2 YFSETQ. The CDR3 loop reads CASSFPADTQYF. The CDR3 coding sequence is TGCGCCAGCAGCTTCCCGGCAGATACGCAGTATTTT.

The chain has TRBV4-1 and TRBJ2-2; D remains ambiguous. V was pared by 6 bases and J by 0 bases, with 8 bases between. The CDR3 sequence is 14 residues long. Germline V gene sequence: CDR1 MGHRA, CDR2 YSYEKL. The CDR3, as DNA: TGCGCCAGCAGTGCCGATGCGAACACCGGGGAGCTGTTTTTT. Translating it yields CASSADANTGELFF.

The gene calls are TRBV7-9 and TRBJ2-2; a weak D match, TRBD1 (6 bases). The CDR3 covers 17 residues. Germline CDR1 and CDR2: SEHNR and FQNEAQ (reference sequence). Trimming left V 4 bases short and J 7 bases short, with 22 bases between. The DNA of the CDR3 is TGTGCCAGCAGCTCCCCGAGGGGGACCCCCCGGGGCGGGGAGCTGTTTTTT. This sequence encodes CASSSPRGTPRGGELFF.